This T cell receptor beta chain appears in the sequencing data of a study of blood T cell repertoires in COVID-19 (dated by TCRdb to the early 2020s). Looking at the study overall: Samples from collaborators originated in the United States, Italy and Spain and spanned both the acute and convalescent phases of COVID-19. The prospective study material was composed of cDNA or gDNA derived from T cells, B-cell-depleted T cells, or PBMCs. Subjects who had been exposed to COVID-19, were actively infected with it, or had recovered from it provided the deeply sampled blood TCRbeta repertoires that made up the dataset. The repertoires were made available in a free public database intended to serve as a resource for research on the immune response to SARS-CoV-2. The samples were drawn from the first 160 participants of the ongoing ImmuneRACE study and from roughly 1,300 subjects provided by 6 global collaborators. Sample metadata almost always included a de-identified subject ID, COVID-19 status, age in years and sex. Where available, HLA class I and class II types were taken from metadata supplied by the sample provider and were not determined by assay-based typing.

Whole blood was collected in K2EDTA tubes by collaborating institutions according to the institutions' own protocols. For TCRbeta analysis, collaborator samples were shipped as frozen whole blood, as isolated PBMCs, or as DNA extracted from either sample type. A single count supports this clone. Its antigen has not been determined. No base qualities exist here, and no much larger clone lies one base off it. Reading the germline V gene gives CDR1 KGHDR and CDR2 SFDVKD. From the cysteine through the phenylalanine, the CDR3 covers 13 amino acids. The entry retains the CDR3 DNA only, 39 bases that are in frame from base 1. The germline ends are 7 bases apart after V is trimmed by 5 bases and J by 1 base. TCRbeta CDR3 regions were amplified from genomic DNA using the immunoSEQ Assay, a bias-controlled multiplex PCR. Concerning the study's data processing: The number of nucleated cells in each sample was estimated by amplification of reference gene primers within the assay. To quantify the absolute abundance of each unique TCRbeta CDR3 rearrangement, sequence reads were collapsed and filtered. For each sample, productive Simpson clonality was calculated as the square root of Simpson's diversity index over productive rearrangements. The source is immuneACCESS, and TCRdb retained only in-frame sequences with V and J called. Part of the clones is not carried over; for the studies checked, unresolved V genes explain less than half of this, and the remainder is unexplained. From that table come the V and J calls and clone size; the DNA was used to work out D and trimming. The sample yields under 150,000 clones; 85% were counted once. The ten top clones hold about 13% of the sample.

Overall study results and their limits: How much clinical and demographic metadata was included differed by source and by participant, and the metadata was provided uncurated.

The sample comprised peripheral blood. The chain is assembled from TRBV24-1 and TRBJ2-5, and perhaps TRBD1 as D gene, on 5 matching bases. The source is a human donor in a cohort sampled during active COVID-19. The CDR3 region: CATSGGSQETQYF. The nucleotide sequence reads TGTGCCACCAGTGGGGGCAGCCAAGAGACCCAGTACTTC.